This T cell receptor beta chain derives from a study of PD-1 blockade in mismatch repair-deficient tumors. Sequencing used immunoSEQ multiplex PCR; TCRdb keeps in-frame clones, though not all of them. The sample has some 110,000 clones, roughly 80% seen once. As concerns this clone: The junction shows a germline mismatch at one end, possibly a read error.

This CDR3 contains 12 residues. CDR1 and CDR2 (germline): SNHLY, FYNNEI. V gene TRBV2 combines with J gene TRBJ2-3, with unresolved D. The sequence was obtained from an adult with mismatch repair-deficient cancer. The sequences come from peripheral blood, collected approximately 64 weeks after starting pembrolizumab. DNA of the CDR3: TGCACCATCCGGGCTAGCACAGATACGCAGTATTTT. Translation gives CTIRASTDTQYF.